The rows below give T cell receptor beta chains drawn from one sample of a study of CD8+ T cells in alopecia areata. Using immunoSEQ multiplex PCR, the repertoire was profiled, and TCRdb retains in-frame clones only, with some absent. The table lists about 190,000 clones, around 60% of them singletons. The specimen comprised CD4+ T cells sorted from blood, sampled between weeks 49 and 50, from a patient treated with tofacitinib. The source is a human donor with alopecia areata. Both conserved end residues are part of each CDR3. D genes are given only for firm matches. Some rows mark clone size as missing; the rest say once, few, many or name a class of expanded clone.

abundance	j_gene	v_gene	d_gene	CDR3nt	CDR3aa
.	TRBJ2-3	TRBV29-1	.	TGCAGCGTCGGGCCCCGACAGGGCACAGATACGCAGTATTTT	CSVGPRQGTDTQYF
.	TRBJ1-6	TRBV9	TRBD1	TGTGCCAGCAGCCCTACCCCTGACAGGGGTGGGTCACCCCTCCACTTT	CASSPTPDRGGSPLHF
.	TRBJ2-7	TRBV7-2	.	TGTGCCAGCAGCTTAGCGGAAGGGGTCCGCTCCTACGAGCAGTACTTC	CASSLAEGVRSYEQYF
.	TRBJ1-6	TRBV15	.	TGTGCCACTCGAGGCATAGAGAATTCACCCCTCCACTTT	CATRGIENSPLHF
.	TRBJ2-5	TRBV18	.	TGTGCCAGCTCACCCCAGGGGAGCCCCCGAGAGACCCAGTACTTC	CASSPQGSPRETQYF
.	TRBJ1-5	TRBV10-3	.	TGTGCCATCAGTGACACAGGGACCTCTTTCCAGCCCCAGCATTTT	CAISDTGTSFQPQHF
.	TRBJ2-2	TRBV7-2	.	TGTGCCAGCAGCTTAGTGGGGGCGTCTGTTGCCGGGGAGCTGTTTTTT	CASSLVGASVAGELFF
.	TRBJ1-4	TRBV25-1	.	TGTGCCAGCAGTGGCACCCTGGGTGAAAAACTGTTTTTT	CASSGTLGEKLFF
.	TRBJ2-6	TRBV15	TRBD1	TGTGCCACCAGCAGGGGACCGGGACAGGGAAACTCTGGGGCCAACGTCCTGACTTTC	CATSRGPGQGNSGANVLTF
.	TRBJ2-2	TRBV29-1	.	TGCAGCGCCGTTGGGGGTAGTTTGGGTGGCACCGGGGAGCTGTTTTTT	CSAVGGSLGGTGELFF
many	TRBJ2-1	TRBV18	.	TGTGCCAGCTCACCAATCGGGCCCGATGAGCAGTTCTTC	CASSPIGPDEQFF
few	TRBJ2-1	TRBV2	TRBD2	TGTGCCAGCAGTGCCGGGACTAGCGGGGCTGGTGAGCAGTTCTTC	CASSAGTSGAGEQFF
.	TRBJ2-5	TRBV25-1	TRBD1	TGTGCCAGCAGTGGACCGAAGACCTCCGACAGGGTAAAAGAGACCCAGTACTTC	CASSGPKTSDRVKETQYF
.	TRBJ2-2	TRBV7-8	TRBD1	TGTGCCAGCAGCCCCGGGGGGACAGGGGTCACCGGGGAGCTGTTTTTT	CASSPGGTGVTGELFF
.	TRBJ2-7	TRBV21-1	.	TGTGCCAGCAGCAAATTTGTCCGGAGGTGTGAGCAGTACTTC	CASSKFVRRCEQYF
.	TRBJ2-3	TRBV27	TRBD2	TGTGCCAGCAGTTTTAGCGGGGGGAAGTCAGATACGCAGTATTTT	CASSFSGGKSDTQYF
.	TRBJ1-2	TRBV30	.	TGTGCCTGGAGTGTTCAGACTTCGAATGGCTACACCTTC	CAWSVQTSNGYTF
.	TRBJ2-1	TRBV7-2	.	TGTGCCAGCAGCTTTAGTAGGGAGCAGTTCTTC	CASSFSREQFF
.	TRBJ2-7	TRBV4-2	TRBD1	TGTGCCAGCGATCGTGGGGACCGGACAGGGCTCGAGCAGTACTTC	CASDRGDRTGLEQYF
.	TRBJ2-3	TRBV4-3	.	TGCGCCAGCAGCCCCTCGGTCCCAGATACGCAGTATTTT	CASSPSVPDTQYF
.	TRBJ1-2	TRBV29-1	.	TGCAGCGTTTGGGGACACACCGCAATGTATGGCTACACCTTC	CSVWGHTAMYGYTF
.	TRBJ2-5	TRBV7-7	TRBD1	TGTGCCAGCAGCCAGGACAGGGGGGAGACCCAGTACTTC	CASSQDRGETQYF
.	TRBJ2-7	TRBV29-1	.	TGCAGCGCCTATGAGGGGAACGAGCAGTACTTC	CSAYEGNEQYF
few	TRBJ2-3	TRBV4-3	.	TGCGCCAGCAGCCAAGATCGGGGCCTGGATACGCAGTATTTT	CASSQDRGLDTQYF
.	TRBJ1-1	TRBV4-3	.	TGCGCCAGCAGCCAAGATTCCGGGGCCATGAACACTGAAGCTTTCTTT	CASSQDSGAMNTEAFF
.	TRBJ1-5	TRBV2	TRBD1	TGTGCCAGCCCCCGACAGGGGACCCAGCATTTT	CASPRQGTQHF
.	TRBJ1-2	TRBV5-1	.	TGCGCCAGCAGCTTGACAGGGAAGTCTAACTATGGCTACACCTTC	CASSLTGKSNYGYTF
.	TRBJ2-7	TRBV7-2	.	TGTGCCAGCAGCTGGGACCCCCGGGAGCAGTACTTC	CASSWDPREQYF
few	TRBJ2-7	TRBV9	TRBD2	TGTGCCAGCAGCGTAGGGTTCGGGGGGGCACACGAGCAGTACTTC	CASSVGFGGAHEQYF
few	TRBJ2-7	TRBV5-1	.	TGCGCCAGCAGTTCCGGACTGGGCCCCTACGAGCAGTACTTC	CASSSGLGPYEQYF
.	TRBJ1-1	TRBV7-2	.	TGTGCCAGCAGCATTGCAGCGTTCAACACTGAAGCTTTCTTT	CASSIAAFNTEAFF
few	TRBJ2-1	TRBV29-1	TRBD2	TGCAGCGTAAAAACCCTAGCGGGGGGGCCGTTTGAGCAGTTCTTC	CSVKTLAGGPFEQFF
.	TRBJ2-4	TRBV2	TRBD1	TGTGCCAGCAGTGACGGGGGACAGGGGTTAAACATTCAGTACTTC	CASSDGGQGLNIQYF
.	TRBJ2-6	TRBV10-3	TRBD1	TGTGCCATCAGTGGCATCGGGACAGCGGCATCTGGGGCCAACGTCCTGACTTTC	CAISGIGTAASGANVLTF
.	TRBJ1-1	TRBV29-1	.	TGCAGCGTTGCCGGGAGGGTCAGCATGAACACTGAAGCTTTCTTT	CSVAGRVSMNTEAFF
.	TRBJ1-2	TRBV14	.	TGTGCCAGCAGCCCGTGGGGCAGGGATGGCTACACCTTC	CASSPWGRDGYTF
.	TRBJ2-5	TRBV14	.	TGTGCCAGCAGCCGGCAGCGGGCCCAGAGGGAGACCCAGTACTTC	CASSRQRAQRETQYF
.	TRBJ2-3	TRBV9	TRBD2	TGTGCCAGCAGCGTAGGAATTAGCGGGTCCTCCGATACGCAGTATTTT	CASSVGISGSSDTQYF
.	TRBJ1-1	TRBV30	.	TGTGCCTGGAGTGCAAGGCGGGACACTGAAGCTTTCTTT	CAWSARRDTEAFF
.	TRBJ2-2	TRBV30	TRBD2	TGTGCCTGGAGTCAAGGGACTAGCGGGGCGAACACCGGGGAGCTGTTTTTT	CAWSQGTSGANTGELFF
.	TRBJ2-6	TRBV5-1	.	TGCGCCAGCAGCCCGACTGTGGCTGGGGCCAACGTCCTGACTTTC	CASSPTVAGANVLTF
many	TRBJ1-1	TRBV6-6	TRBD1	TGTGCCAGCAGTTACTATCGGGACAGGGTGAACACTGAAGCTTTCTTT	CASSYYRDRVNTEAFF
.	TRBJ2-5	TRBV2	TRBD2	TGTGCCAGCAATAGCGGGGGGGTCAGAGAGACCCAGTACTTC	CASNSGGVRETQYF
.	TRBJ2-1	TRBV11-2	.	TGTGCCAGCAGCTTAGATAATGAGCAGTTCTTC	CASSLDNEQFF
.	TRBJ1-1	TRBV29-1	.	TGCAGCGCCGCGATCGGGGGACTGAACACTGAAGCTTTCTTT	CSAAIGGLNTEAFF
few	TRBJ2-3	TRBV19	TRBD1	TGTGCCAGCGCCGGGACAGGGGGAAGCACAGATACGCAGTATTTT	CASAGTGGSTDTQYF
few	TRBJ1-2	TRBV7-2	.	TGTGCCAGCAGCTTATCTGACGGTACCTATGGCTACACCTTC	CASSLSDGTYGYTF
few	TRBJ2-1	TRBV30	.	TGTGCCTGGAGACTACCAGGTTCCCTCAATGAGCAGTTCTTC	CAWRLPGSLNEQFF
few	TRBJ2-1	TRBV4-3	TRBD1	TGCGCCAGCAGGAGGGGAACAGGGGACTACAATGAGCAGTTCTTC	CASRRGTGDYNEQFF
.	TRBJ2-6	TRBV4-1	.	TGCGCCAGCAGCCAAGATCGTGGGACGCTCTCTTCCGCGGGGGCCAACGTCCTGACTTTC	CASSQDRGTLSSAGANVLTF
few	TRBJ2-3	TRBV19	TRBD1	TGTGCCAGTACCCTCCGCGGACAGGTTAGACTCAATAGCACAGATACGCAGTATTTT	CASTLRGQVRLNSTDTQYF
.	TRBJ2-7	TRBV25-1	.	TGTGCCAGCAGTGAATTAGGACCGAGCTCCTACGAGCAGTACTTC	CASSELGPSSYEQYF
.	TRBJ1-2	TRBV19	.	TGTGCCAGTACAGTGGGGGGGGCCGATATTGTTGGCTACACCTTC	CASTVGGADIVGYTF
.	TRBJ1-1	TRBV11-2	.	TGTGCCAGCACCGCGGACATGAACACTGAAGCTTTCTTT	CASTADMNTEAFF
.	TRBJ2-5	TRBV29-1	.	TGCAGCGTTGGGGCGACAGACACCCTACAGTACTTC	CSVGATDTLQYF
.	TRBJ2-2	TRBV30	.	TGTGCCTGGAGCGCCATGTCGACCGGGGAGCTGTTTTTT	CAWSAMSTGELFF
few	TRBJ1-1	TRBV6-1	.	TGTGCCAGCAGCCCCGGGGGGTCCACTGAAGCTTTCTTT	CASSPGGSTEAFF